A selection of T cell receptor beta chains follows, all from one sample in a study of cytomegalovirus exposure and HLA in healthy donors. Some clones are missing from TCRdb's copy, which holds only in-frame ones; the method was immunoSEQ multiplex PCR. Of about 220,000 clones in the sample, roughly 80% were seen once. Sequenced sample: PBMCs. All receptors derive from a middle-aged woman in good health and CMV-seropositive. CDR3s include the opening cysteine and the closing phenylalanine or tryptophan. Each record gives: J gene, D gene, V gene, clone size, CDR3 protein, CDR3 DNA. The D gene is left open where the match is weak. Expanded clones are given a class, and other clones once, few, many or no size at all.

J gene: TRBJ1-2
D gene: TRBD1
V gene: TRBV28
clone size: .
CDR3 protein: CASHRGQGGYTF
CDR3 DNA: TGTGCCAGCCACAGGGGGCAGGGTGGCTACACCTTC

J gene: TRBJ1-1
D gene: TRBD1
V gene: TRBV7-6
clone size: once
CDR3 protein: CASSPGTVDTEAFF
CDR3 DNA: TGTGCCAGCAGCCCGGGGACAGTAGACACTGAAGCTTTCTTT

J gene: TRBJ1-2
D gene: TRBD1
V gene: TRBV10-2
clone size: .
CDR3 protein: CASTLAQGAGKNGYTF
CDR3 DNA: TGCGCCAGCACCCTGGCACAGGGGGCGGGCAAGAATGGCTACACCTTC

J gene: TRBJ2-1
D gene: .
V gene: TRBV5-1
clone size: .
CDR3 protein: CASSVEYNEQFF
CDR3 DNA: TGCGCCAGCAGTGTGGAGTACAATGAGCAGTTCTTC

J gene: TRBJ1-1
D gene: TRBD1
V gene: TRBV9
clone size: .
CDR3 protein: CASSASGTETEAFF
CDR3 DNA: TGTGCCAGCAGCGCCTCCGGGACAGAAACTGAAGCTTTCTTT

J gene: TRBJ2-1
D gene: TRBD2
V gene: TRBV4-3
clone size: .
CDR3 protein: CASSPSGTSGNNEQFF
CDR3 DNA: TGCGCCAGCAGCCCATCCGGGACTAGCGGAAACAATGAGCAGTTCTTC

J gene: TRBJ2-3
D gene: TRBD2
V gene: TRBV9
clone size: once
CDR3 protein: CASSVLTGGRTDTQYF
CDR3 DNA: TGTGCCAGCAGCGTACTTACGGGGGGGAGGACAGATACGCAGTATTTT

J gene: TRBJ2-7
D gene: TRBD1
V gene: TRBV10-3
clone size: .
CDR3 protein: CAISDYAPGQGRDEQYF
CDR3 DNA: TGTGCCATCAGTGATTACGCTCCGGGACAGGGTCGGGACGAGCAGTACTTC

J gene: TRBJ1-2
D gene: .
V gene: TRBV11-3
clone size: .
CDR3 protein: CASSLQGPPSNYGYTF
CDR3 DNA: TGTGCCAGCAGCCTGCAGGGGCCACCCTCTAACTATGGCTACACCTTC

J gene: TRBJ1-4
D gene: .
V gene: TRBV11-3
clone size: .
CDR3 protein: CASSARGFNEKLFF
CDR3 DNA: TGTGCCAGCAGCGCGCGGGGCTTTAATGAAAAACTGTTTTTT

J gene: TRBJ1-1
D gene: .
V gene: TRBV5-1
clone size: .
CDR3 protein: CASSLAGNTEAFF
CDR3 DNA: TGCGCCAGCAGCTTGGCGGGGAACACTGAAGCTTTCTTT

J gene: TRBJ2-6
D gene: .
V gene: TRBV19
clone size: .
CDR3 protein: CASNPKQGLRANVLTF
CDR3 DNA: TGTGCCAGTAACCCTAAACAGGGCCTCAGGGCCAACGTCCTGACTTTC

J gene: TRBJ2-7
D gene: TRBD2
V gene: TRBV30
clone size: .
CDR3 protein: CAWSTVAGYEQYF
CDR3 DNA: TGTGCCTGGAGTACGGTAGCGGGATACGAGCAGTACTTC

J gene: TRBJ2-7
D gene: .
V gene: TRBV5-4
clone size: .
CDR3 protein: CASSLGGGGRTYEQYF
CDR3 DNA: TGTGCCAGCAGCTTGGGGGGAGGGGGGAGGACCTACGAGCAGTACTTC

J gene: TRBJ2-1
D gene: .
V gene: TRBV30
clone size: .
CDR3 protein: CAWTPSVLYNEQFF
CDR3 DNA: TGTGCCTGGACTCCATCGGTACTTTACAATGAGCAGTTCTTC

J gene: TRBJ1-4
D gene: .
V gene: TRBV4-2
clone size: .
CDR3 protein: CASSQERSEKLFF
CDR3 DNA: TGTGCCAGCAGCCAAGAAAGGAGTGAAAAACTGTTTTTT

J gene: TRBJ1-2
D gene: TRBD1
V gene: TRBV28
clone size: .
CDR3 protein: CASIQGVDGYTF
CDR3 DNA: TGTGCCAGCATACAGGGGGTCGATGGCTACACCTTC

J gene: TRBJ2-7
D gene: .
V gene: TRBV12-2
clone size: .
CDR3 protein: CASRLGLAGQGYEQYF
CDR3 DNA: TGTGCAAGTCGCTTAGGACTAGCGGGCCAGGGCTACGAGCAGTACTTC

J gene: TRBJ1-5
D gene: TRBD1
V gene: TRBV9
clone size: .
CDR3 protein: CASSLSGGLGQPQHF
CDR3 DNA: TGTGCCAGCAGCCTGTCAGGGGGTTTGGGTCAGCCCCAGCATTTT

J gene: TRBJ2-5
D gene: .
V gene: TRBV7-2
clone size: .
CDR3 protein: CASSLTVQETQYF
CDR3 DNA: TGTGCCAGCAGCTTGACAGTCCAAGAGACCCAGTACTTC

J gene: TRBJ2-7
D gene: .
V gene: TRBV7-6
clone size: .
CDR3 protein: CASSPSVADYYEQYF
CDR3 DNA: TGTGCCAGCAGCCCGTCCGTGGCAGACTACTACGAGCAGTACTTC

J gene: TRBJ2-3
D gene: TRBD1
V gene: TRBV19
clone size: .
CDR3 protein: CASTPGQATDTQYF
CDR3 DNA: TGTGCCAGTACGCCGGGACAGGCAACAGATACGCAGTATTTT